This T cell receptor (beta chain) originates from a study of control samples from healthy donors and cancer patients. Produced via immunoSEQ multiplex PCR; TCRdb's table is partial and in-frame only. The sample has about 130,000 clones, about 90% seen once; the top ten hold 2% to 2.5%. V was pared by 4 bases and J by 5 bases, with 8 bases of the junction left unmatched. The CDR3 totals 16 residues. Looked up from germline, CDR1 is SGHRS and CDR2 is YFSETQ. This clonotype was sampled from a woman between 50 and 59 years old in good health. The V gene is TRBV5-1, the J gene TRBJ1-4, with 10 bases aligning to TRBD1. What was sequenced was blood. The CDR3 here is CASSPTRGQGNEKLFF. The CDR3 DNA sequence: TGCGCCAGCAGCCCAACCCGGGGACAGGGGAATGAAAAACTGTTTTTT.